The 5 T cell receptor beta chains below were found in one sample sequenced in a study of cytomegalovirus exposure and HLA in healthy donors. Clones were sequenced by immunoSEQ multiplex PCR, and TCRdb holds only the in-frame ones, with some missing. The repertoire holds some 120,000 clones, with more than 70% as singletons. Sequencing input: PBMCs. All receptors come from a man aged 25-40 years in good health and CMV-seronegative.

V and J are TRBV27 and TRBJ2-7, with 11 bases identical to TRBD2. J gave up 4 bases and V 4 bases, and 3 bases lay outside the gene matches. This CDR3 spans 14 amino acids. Germline values: CDR1 MNHEY, CDR2 SMNVEV (reference sequence). The CDR3 DNA follows: TGTGCCAGCAGTTCACTAGCGGGAGTTTACGAGCAGTACTTC. This encodes CASSSLAGVYEQYF.

V gene TRBV9 combines with J gene TRBJ2-1; 11 nucleotides line up with TRBD2. V lost 3 bases and J lost 2; bases outside the gene matches: 10. The germline gives CDR1 SGDLS, CDR2 YYNGEE. CDR3 length equals 18 residues. CDR3 protein: CASSGLLGTSGTYNEQFF. In nucleotides, the CDR3 is TGTGCCAGCAGCGGACTACTCGGGACTAGCGGAACCTACAATGAGCAGTTCTTC.

The chain joins TRBV9 to TRBJ2-7, with D possibly TRBD2 on 6 matching bases. The V and J ends lost 0 bases and 5 bases respectively, with 15 bases between them. This CDR3 spans 15 amino acids. Looked up from germline, CDR1 is SGDLS and CDR2 is YYNGEE. The DNA of the CDR3 is TGTGCCAGCAGCGTAGAAGGCGGGACGTGGAACGAGCAGTACTTC. As protein: CASSVEGGTWNEQYF.

CDR3 in DNA: TGTGCCAGCAGTTCGTCGGACAGGGCCTACGAGCAGTACTTC. Translation gives CASSSSDRAYEQYF. The rearrangement joins TRBV27 to TRBJ2-7; 8 nucleotides align to TRBD1. The CDR3 consists of 14 residues. V was clipped by 4 bases and J by 2 bases; unmatched bases: 4. CDR1 and CDR2 (germline): MNHEY, SMNVEV (reference sequence).

The V and J genes are TRBV9 and TRBJ2-1; TRBD2 matches 7 bases. J was trimmed by 6 bases and V by 2 bases; bases with no gene match: 8. CDR1 is SGDLS and CDR2 is YYNGEE in the germline V gene. The CDR3 covers 15 residues. The CDR3 loop reads CASSVEGRGFNEQFF. The CDR3 DNA reads TGTGCCAGCAGCGTTGAGGGGCGGGGGTTCAATGAGCAGTTCTTC.